This entry lists 25 T cell receptor beta chains sequenced from one sample in a study of blood T cell repertoires in COVID-19. Here immunoSEQ multiplex PCR was the method, and the copy in TCRdb shows in-frame clones only, minus some. The sample consists of approximately 120,000 clones, about 77% of them appearing once. Material: peripheral blood. All receptors come from a man aged 80 or over with acute or convalescent COVID-19.

The chain uses TRBV23-1 and TRBJ2-7, with TRBD1 matching over 9 bases. TRBV23-1 is classed as an ORF, of uncertain function. This CDR3 spans 17 amino acids. V was clipped by 6 bases and J by 1 base; unmatched bases: 13. CDR3 residues: CASRQQPRDRDSYEQYF. The CDR3 DNA reads as TGCGCCAGCAGGCAACAGCCTCGGGACAGGGATTCCTACGAGCAGTACTTC.

The chain joins TRBV12-3 or TRBV12-4 to TRBJ1-5, with D possibly TRBD1 on 6 matching bases. This CDR3 is 13 amino acids long. Deletions cut 6 bases from V and 6 bases from J, with 12 bases between. CDR3 bases: TGTGCCAGCAGCCAGGGGTTTTTTCAGCCCCAGCATTTT. It translates to CASSQGFFQPQHF.

This clone came up many times. V is TRBV19 and J is TRBJ1-2; no firm D call. The germline V gene has CDR1 LNHDA and CDR2 SQIVND (reference sequence). V was trimmed by 6 bases and J by 5 bases, leaving 19 bases between them. The CDR3 runs 15 residues. The CDR3 nucleotides read TGTGCCAGTAGCCGCCGGGGTGCAGGAGGGTATGGCTACACCTTC. It yields the protein CASSRRGAGGYGYTF.

This chain uses TRBV18 with TRBJ2-6; D may be TRBD1 (6 bases). Germline CDR1 and CDR2: KGHSH and LQKENI. Trimming left V 6 bases short and J 0 bases short, with 12 bases between. The CDR3 length is 16 residues. CDR3 sequence reads: CASSRTVSSGANVLTF. The CDR3 DNA is TGTGCCAGCTCGCGGACAGTTTCCTCTGGGGCCAACGTCCTGACTTTC.

Only a few counts were recorded for this clone. The genes are TRBV4-2 and TRBJ2-1; 7 bases are a match to TRBD1. Germline trimming cut 3 bases from V and 6 bases from J; bases unmatched to any gene: 2. The CDR3 loop spans 13 amino acids. Germline V gives CDR1 LGHNA, CDR2 YNFKEQ. In DNA, the CDR3 is TGTGCCAGCAGCCACGGGACAGCCAATGAGCAGTTCTTC. Amino acids: CASSHGTANEQFF.

V gene TRBV18 combines with J gene TRBJ2-7, with TRBD1 matching 9 bases. Germline V gives CDR1 KGHSH, CDR2 LQKENI. Trimming removed 3 bases from V and 2 bases from J; junction bases left unmatched: 2. This CDR3 comprises 14 residues. CDR3 amino acids: CASSPRDRAYEQYF. The CDR3 DNA reads TGTGCCAGCTCACCCCGGGACAGGGCCTACGAGCAGTACTTC.

V and J are TRBV12-3 or TRBV12-4 and TRBJ2-7, with D possibly matching TRBD1 (6 bases). This CDR3 is built from 12 residues. V lost 5 bases, J lost 4 bases, and 9 bases lay in between. The CDR3 sequence: CASSPQGYEQYF. In nucleotides, the CDR3 is TGTGCCAGCAGTCCACAGGGATACGAGCAGTACTTC.

The chain has TRBV15 and TRBJ1-5; 7 bases line up with TRBD1. Germline loops: CDR1 LNHNV, CDR2 YYDKDF (reference sequence). The CDR3 is 14 residues long. J lost 3 bases, V lost 5 bases, and 4 bases had no gene match. DNA for the CDR3: TGTGCCACCAGCCGGGGACAGCTCAATCAGCCCCAGCATTTT. Translated, it gives CATSRGQLNQPQHF.

V and J are TRBV19 and TRBJ2-3; D not resolved. Deletions cut 2 bases from V and 2 bases from J, with 11 bases between. Germline lookup yields CDR1 LNHDA and CDR2 SQIVND (reference sequence). The CDR3 runs 15 residues. The CDR3 DNA follows: TGTGCCAGTAGTATACGACTGACCTACACAGATACGCAGTATTTT. Protein: CASSIRLTYTDTQYF. The variable domain in full, with the rest retrieved from reference TRBV19 and TRBJ2-3, is DGGITQSPKYLFRKEGQNVTLSCEQNLNHDAMYWYRQDPGQGLRLIYYSQIVNDFQKGDIAEGYSVSREKKESFPLTVTSAQKNPTAFYLCASSIRLTYTDTQYFGPGTRLTVL.

Worth noting for this clone: At the DNA level, this CDR3 is encoded by other sequences in the same sample as well. This sequence joins TRBV30 and TRBJ2-7; 7 bases are shared with TRBD1. Germline-derived CDR1 and CDR2 are GTSNPN and SVGIG (reference sequence). This CDR3 is 12 amino acids long. With 5 bases clipped from V and 2 bases from J, the junction kept 3 bases outside the gene matches. In DNA, the CDR3 is TGTGCCTGGGGACAGGCCCCCTACGAGCAGTACTTC. This translates into CAWGQAPYEQYF.

This clone was counted between two and nine times. The V gene is TRBV7-8, the J gene TRBJ1-5, with 7 bases matching TRBD1. This CDR3 is built from 13 residues. Trimming took 5 bases from V and 5 from J; bases not matched to a gene: 3. CDR1 is SGHVS, CDR2 FQNEAQ, per germline. CDR3 in amino acids: CASSPTGDQPQHF. Written as DNA, the CDR3 is TGTGCCAGCAGCCCTACAGGGGATCAGCCCCAGCATTTT.

The rearrangement uses TRBV6-5 and TRBJ2-5, with D perhaps TRBD1 (6 bases). Germline V gene sequence: CDR1 MNHEY, CDR2 SVGAGI. Trimming left V 6 bases short and J 5 bases short, with 13 bases between. This CDR3 region has 13 residues. This CDR3 is CASSTDRIETQYF. The CDR3, as DNA: TGTGCCAGCAGCACTGACAGGATCGAGACCCAGTACTTC.

As DNA, the CDR3 is TGTGCCGCCAAAAAAGGGATGGACAGGGCGAACACTGAAGCTTTCTTT. Amino acids: CAAKKGMDRANTEAFF. The rearrangement joins TRBV19 to TRBJ1-1; 8 bases line up with TRBD1. The CDR3 is 16 residues long. Germline V gene sequence: CDR1 LNHDA, CDR2 SQIVND (reference sequence). Trimming cost V 11 bases and J 1 base; bases outside gene matches: 15. The whole variable domain, remainder taken from reference TRBV19 and TRBJ1-1, is DGGITQSPKYLFRKEGQNVTLSCEQNLNHDAMYWYRQDPGQGLRLIYYSQIVNDFQKGDIAEGYSVSREKKESFPLTVTSAQKNPTAFYLCAAKKGMDRANTEAFFGQGTRLTVV.

In the case of this clone: A read error may produce the germline difference seen at one junction end. The CDR3 is CAWSQQRGGPEGKTHF. CDR3 bases: TGTGCCTGGAGTCAGCAGCGGGGGGGCCCTGAGGGAAAGACCCATTTT. The V and J genes are TRBV30 and TRBJ2-3, with 10 positions matching TRBD2. Germline V CDR1 and CDR2: GTSNPN, SVGIG (reference sequence). This CDR3 region has 16 residues.

The gene calls are TRBV6-5 and TRBJ1-3, with D hard to call. The CDR3 spans 14 residues. V lost 5 bases and J lost 2, with 10 bases in between. Germline CDR1 is MNHEY and CDR2 is SVGAGI. CDR3 bases: TGTGCCAGCAGTCTAGCGGGAACTGGAAACACCATATATTTT. As protein: CASSLAGTGNTIYF.

This chain connects TRBV2 to TRBJ2-5; no reliable D call. Germline V lookup: CDR1 SNHLY, CDR2 FYNNEI. The CDR3 consists of 12 residues. V shed 6 bases and J shed 5 bases, with 10 bases lying between them. CDR3 loop: CASRVVGETQYF. CDR3 nucleotides: TGTGCCAGCAGGGTCGTCGGGGAGACCCAGTACTTC.

This rearrangement joins TRBV19 to TRBJ2-3; 8 nucleotides line up with TRBD1. V lost 5 bases to trimming and J lost 0 bases; unmatched junction nucleotides: 7. CDR1 and CDR2 from the germline V gene are LNHDA and SQIVND (reference sequence). This CDR3 has 16 amino acids. The CDR3 region is CASSPGTGFSTDTQYF. CDR3 coding DNA: TGTGCCAGTAGTCCCGGGACAGGATTCAGCACAGATACGCAGTATTTT.

The chain carries TRBV19 and TRBJ2-7; 7 bases are shared with TRBD1. J gave up 2 bases and V 1 base, and 11 bases lay outside the gene matches. The germline V gene has CDR1 LNHDA and CDR2 SQIVND (reference sequence). The CDR3 consists of 17 residues. For the CDR3, the DNA is TGTGCCAGTAGTATAGGGTTTCCGGGACAGTATCCCTACGAGCAGTACTTC. Residues: CASSIGFPGQYPYEQYF.

The CDR3 DNA reads TGTGCCAGCAGCGGAGGGGCGCGGGACACCGGGGAGCTGTTTTTT. Its translation: CASSGGARDTGELFF. The V and J genes are TRBV5-4 and TRBJ2-2; maybe TRBD2 (6 bases). The CDR3 totals 15 residues. V lost 4 bases and J lost 3, with 13 bases in between. Germline CDR1 SGHNT, CDR2 YYREEE (reference sequence).

This clone has a single count. This chain joins TRBV6-5 and TRBJ1-5; 9 bases are a match to TRBD1. The CDR3 is made up of 14 amino acids. Unmatched junction bases numbered 4, after V lost 7 bases and J lost 3 bases. Germline V lookup: CDR1 MNHEY, CDR2 SVGAGI. CDR3 bases: TGTGCCAGCAACACAGGGGGCCTCAATCAGCCCCAGCATTTT. Its translation is CASNTGGLNQPQHF.

This clone was seen a few times. The chain is built from TRBV10-3 and TRBJ1-1, with D perhaps matching TRBD1 (6 bases). This CDR3 is built from 13 residues. Trimming pared 8 bases from V and 3 bases from J, leaving 13 bases between. Germline lookup yields CDR1 ENHRY and CDR2 SYGVKD. CDR3 sequence: CAIQGQPHTEAFF. The CDR3 DNA reads as TGTGCCATCCAAGGACAGCCACACACTGAAGCTTTCTTT.

The V gene is TRBV2, the J gene TRBJ2-2, with 7 bases aligning to TRBD2. The CDR3 consists of 17 residues. V was clipped by 0 bases and J by 5 bases; unmatched bases: 9. Germline V lookup: CDR1 SNHLY, CDR2 FYNNEI. The CDR3 here is CASSEALGLVGTGELFF. In nucleotides, the CDR3 is TGTGCCAGCAGTGAAGCGCTAGGACTAGTAGGGACCGGGGAGCTGTTTTTT.

The CDR3 here is CASSELGLATDTQYF. The CDR3 nucleotides are TGTGCCAGCAGTGAACTTGGACTAGCTACAGATACGCAGTATTTT. This chain connects TRBV6-1 to TRBJ2-3; 8 bases agree with TRBD2. Germline trimming cut 2 bases from V and 3 bases from J; bases unmatched to any gene: 4. This CDR3 contains 15 residues. Germline V lookup: CDR1 MNHNS, CDR2 SASEGT.

The CDR3 DNA reads TGCGCCAGCAGCTTGACTGGACAGGGTAACGCCAAAAACATTCAGTACTTC. It is translated as CASSLTGQGNAKNIQYF. The chain links TRBV5-1 to TRBJ2-4; 8 bases are a match to TRBD1. Germline lookup yields CDR1 SGHRS and CDR2 YFSETQ. The CDR3 is 17 residues long. The V and J ends lost 1 base and 1 base, in that order; junction bases with no gene match: 7. The complete variable domain, with remaining parts taken from reference TRBV5-1 and TRBJ2-4, reads KAGVTQTPRYLIKTRGQQVTLSCSPISGHRSVSWYQQTPGQGLQFLFEYFSETQRNKGNFPGRFSGRQFSNSRSEMNVSTLELGDSALYLCASSLTGQGNAKNIQYFGAGTRLSVL.

V is TRBV2 and J is TRBJ2-1; D perhaps matches TRBD2 (5 bases). With 2 bases removed from V and 9 bases from J, the gap between germline ends came to 14 bases. Germline values: CDR1 SNHLY, CDR2 FYNNEI. This CDR3 region has 14 residues. CDR3 coding DNA: TGTGCCAGCAGTGAATTAAGAGAGGCGGGTGAGCAGTTCTTC. It specifies CASSELREAGEQFF.